One sample yielded the 21 T cell receptor beta chains listed below, sequenced in a study of STAT5B mutations in CD4+ large granular lymphocyte leukemia. Data came from immunoSEQ multiplex PCR; TCRdb stores just in-frame clones and leaves some out. The sample has about 31,000 clones, 85% to 90% seen once. Input material: CD4+ T cells from blood buffy coats. The origin of the receptors is a human donor in good health.

V is TRBV5-1 and J is TRBJ2-2; D remains unclear. Deletions cut 0 bases from V and 1 base from J, with 7 bases between. CDR1 is SGHRS and CDR2 is YFSETQ in the germline V gene. This CDR3 is 15 amino acids long. This chain's CDR3 is CASSLGLVNTGELFF. DNA of the CDR3: TGCGCCAGCAGCTTGGGTCTCGTGAACACCGGGGAGCTGTTTTTT.

The chain recombines TRBV6-6 with TRBJ2-7; D remains ambiguous. In germline, CDR1 is MNHNY, CDR2 SVGAGI (reference sequence). There are 15 residues in the CDR3. Trimming took off 1 base at V and 3 bases at J, with 13 bases between the two ends. The CDR3 DNA sequence: TGTGCCAGCAGTTACTTCGCTCTGGGAAGCTACGAGCAGTACTTC. It specifies CASSYFALGSYEQYF.

Concerning this clone itself: Other DNA variants within this sample encode the same CDR3. The chain has TRBV18 and TRBJ2-5; D not certain. CDR3 size: 13 residues. Germline V gene data show CDR1 as KGHSH and CDR2 as LQKENI. The germline V and J ends were trimmed by 2 bases and 2 bases, with 6 bases remaining between them. The CDR3 region has the DNA TGTGCCAGCTCACCAAGTGGTCAAGAGACCCAGTACTTC. Protein sequence: CASSPSGQETQYF.

The rearrangement joins TRBV5-1 to TRBJ1-5; TRBD1 matches at 7 bases. V shed 4 bases, J shed 4 bases, and the junction held 5 bases outside the gene matches. The germline V gene has CDR1 SGHRS and CDR2 YFSETQ. The CDR3 spans 14 residues. The CDR3 reads CASSPGQSNQPQHF. The CDR3 DNA reads as TGCGCCAGCAGCCCGGGACAGTCGAATCAGCCCCAGCATTTT.

The J gene is TRBJ2-7, the V gene TRBV6-5, with 11 bases aligning to TRBD1. CDR3 size: 14 residues. CDR1 and CDR2 (germline): MNHEY, SVGAGI. J lost 7 bases, V lost 5 bases, and 7 bases had no gene match. The CDR3 DNA is TGTGCCAGCAGTCCCGGACAGGGGGCTAGGGAGCAGTACTTC. Amino acids: CASSPGQGAREQYF.

J is TRBJ2-5 and V is TRBV11-3; TRBD1 is a possible D gene (6 bases). Germline-derived CDR1 and CDR2 are SGHNT and YENEEA. Trimming stripped 1 base from V and 2 bases from J, with 20 bases between. The CDR3 sequence is 18 residues long. CDR3 nucleotide sequence: TGTGCCAGCAGCTTAGGCTTCCGGTTGGCTACAGGGCAAGAGACCCAGTACTTC. This gives the protein CASSLGFRLATGQETQYF.

J is TRBJ2-1 and V is TRBV11-3; 10 nucleotides line up with TRBD2. The CDR3 runs to 16 residues. Looked up from germline, CDR1 is SGHNT and CDR2 is YENEEA. Losses at the gene ends were 1 base for V and 7 bases for J; bases not matched to a gene: 7. Here the CDR3 DNA reads TGTGCCAGCAGCTTAGGGGGAGCGGGAGGGGGGAATGAGCAGTTCTTC. Translating gives CASSLGGAGGGNEQFF.

The chain links TRBV5-1 to TRBJ1-2, with 7 bases that match TRBD1. This CDR3 is built from 13 residues. Trimming removed 4 bases from V and 4 bases from J; junction bases left unmatched: 4. Looked up from germline, CDR1 is SGHRS and CDR2 is YFSETQ. The CDR3 DNA is TGCGCCAGCAGCCTGGGACAGAGCTATGGCTACACCTTC. It translates to CASSLGQSYGYTF.

The V and J genes are TRBV7-6 and TRBJ2-5; D call uncertain. In germline, CDR1 is SGHVS, CDR2 FNYEAQ. V lost 6 bases and J lost 0, with 8 bases in between. This CDR3 contains 13 residues. The CDR3 region has the DNA TGTGCCAGCAGTGAGACATACCAAGAGACCCAGTACTTC. It translates to CASSETYQETQYF.

For this clone: The junction and the germline gene differ at one end; a read error may be behind it. The rearrangement joins TRBV19 to TRBJ1-5; D not resolved. In germline, CDR1 is LNHDA, CDR2 SQIVND (reference sequence). The CDR3 consists of 15 residues. This chain's CDR3 is CASSLDTGGNQPQHF. In DNA form, the CDR3 reads TGTGCCAGTAGTCTAGACACTGGAGGGAATCAGCCCCAGCATTTT.

This clone was observed a single time. The chain is built from TRBV5-4 and TRBJ2-3; 13 bases line up with TRBD2. The CDR3 loop spans 16 amino acids. The germline CDR1 and CDR2 sequences are SGHNT and YYREEE (reference sequence). V shed 4 bases, J shed 5 bases, and the junction held 7 bases outside the gene matches. The CDR3 coding sequence is TGTGCCAGCAGCCTCGGGACTAGCGGGACCGGAGATACGCAGTATTTT. Translated: CASSLGTSGTGDTQYF.

The chain combines TRBV7-8 with TRBJ2-7, with 8 positions matching TRBD1. CDR1 is SGHVS, CDR2 FQNEAQ, per germline. V shed 0 bases and J 2 bases; nucleotides not matched to a gene: 9. The CDR3 contains 17 residues. The CDR3 region has the DNA TGTGCCAGCAGCTTAGCGGCTTCCGGGACAGGAGCCTACGAGCAGTACTTC. It is translated as CASSLAASGTGAYEQYF.

The chain recombines TRBV18 with TRBJ2-2; 11 nucleotides line up with TRBD2. This CDR3 contains 18 residues. J lost 1 base, V lost 1 base, and 5 bases had no gene match. Per the germline V gene, CDR1 is KGHSH and CDR2 is LQKENI. The CDR3 here is CASSPLGTSGGNTGELFF. The CDR3 region has the DNA TGTGCCAGCTCACCACTCGGGACTAGCGGAGGGAACACCGGGGAGCTGTTTTTT. The full variable domain, its missing parts supplied by reference TRBV18 and TRBJ2-2, is NAGVMQNPRHLVRRRGQEARLRCSPMKGHSHVYWYRQLPEEGLKFMVYLQKENIIDESGMPKERFSAEFPKEGPSILRIQQVVRGDSAAYFCASSPLGTSGGNTGELFFGEGSRLTVL.

This chain joins TRBV6-1 and TRBJ2-3, with 8 nucleotides matching TRBD2. The V gene end was trimmed by 8 bases and the J gene end by 1 base; junction bases not matched to a gene: 8. The CDR3 contains 15 residues. The germline gives CDR1 MNHNS, CDR2 SASEGT. The CDR3, as DNA: TGTGCCAGCCACCGTCGGGGGGGAGGCACAGATACGCAGTATTTT. Translated: CASHRRGGGTDTQYF.

This chain links TRBV6-5 with TRBJ1-4; D gene uncertain. CDR1 MNHEY and CDR2 SVGAGI come from the germline V gene. The CDR3 contains 13 residues. V gave up 5 bases and J gave up 4 bases, with 8 bases separating them. Written as DNA, the CDR3 is TGTGCCAGCAGTCCGGGCCGTAATGAAAAACTGTTTTTT. This gives the protein CASSPGRNEKLFF.

This clone is a singleton in its sample. The CDR3: CASAGTSGNSQYF. CDR3 nucleotides: TGCGCCAGCGCCGGGACTAGCGGGAACTCGCAGTATTTT. The chain employs TRBV10-1 and TRBJ2-3, with 13 nucleotides matching TRBD2. The CDR3 consists of 13 residues. CDR1 is WNHNN and CDR2 is SYGVQD in the germline V gene (reference sequence). The V gene end was trimmed by 8 bases and the J gene end by 10 bases; junction bases not matched to a gene: 6.

This clone has only one observation. The chain employs TRBV7-2 and TRBJ2-3; perhaps TRBD1 as D (6 bases). Germline V lookup: CDR1 SGHTA, CDR2 FQGNSA. The CDR3 contains 11 residues. V lost 6 bases to trimming and J lost 5 bases, with 6 bases between them. The CDR3 protein is CASRGGDTQYF. The CDR3 DNA reads TGTGCCAGCAGAGGGGGAGATACGCAGTATTTT.

This rearrangement joins TRBV19 to TRBJ2-7; no clear D. This CDR3 has 14 residues. Trimming removed 6 bases at V and 6 bases at J, with 18 bases between. Germline CDR1 is LNHDA and CDR2 is SQIVND (reference sequence). The CDR3 spells CASSLQGSPLEQYF. DNA of the CDR3: TGTGCCAGTAGCCTTCAAGGCTCGCCCCTCGAGCAGTACTTC.

The chain recombines TRBV27 with TRBJ1-1, with D possibly matching TRBD1 (6 bases). CDR1 is MNHEY and CDR2 is SMNVEV in the germline V gene (reference sequence). Trimming cost V 4 bases and J 3 bases, with 12 bases left between them. The CDR3 runs 14 residues. In DNA, the CDR3 is TGTGCCAGCAGTTATTACAGGGAGGACACTGAAGCTTTCTTT. Residues: CASSYYREDTEAFF.

The J gene is TRBJ2-2, the V gene TRBV7-2, with TRBD1 as a possible D gene (6 bases). This CDR3 contains 14 residues. Per germline, CDR1 SGHTA and CDR2 FQGNSA. The V and J ends lost 5 bases and 2 bases respectively, with 9 bases between them. DNA for the CDR3: TGTGCCAGCAGCACAGGGTCCAACACCGGGGAGCTGTTTTTT. Translation: CASSTGSNTGELFF.

V is TRBV5-5 and J is TRBJ1-1; TRBD1 is a possible D gene (6 bases). The V gene lost 4 bases and the J gene lost 2 bases, with 12 bases spanning the gap. Germline values: CDR1 SGHKS, CDR2 YYEKEE (reference sequence). The CDR3 has 14 amino acids. CDR3 loop: CASSHWDTNTEAFF. The CDR3 DNA follows: TGTGCCAGCAGCCACTGGGACACCAACACTGAAGCTTTCTTT.